Described below is a single TCR beta chain sequence and its context. The V end lost 1 base, the J end lost 1 base, and 10 bases lay between the germline ends. Germline V gene sequence: CDR1 MNHEY, CDR2 SMNVEV (reference sequence). CDR3 length: 16 residues. TCRdb's table, derived via immunoSEQ multiplex PCR, lists solely in-frame clones and lacks some. The sample lists 100,000 or so clones, 94% seen once, with over 1.5% in the top ten. The data derive from a study of T cell changes during pregnancy in multiple sclerosis. The clonotype originates from a female donor in good health, enrolled as a control in a pregnancy study. The V and J genes are TRBV27 and TRBJ2-2, with a possible D match to TRBD2 (7 bases). The specimen comprised peripheral blood, sampled after pregnancy. The CDR3, as DNA: TGTGCCAGCAGTTTATGGGGGGGGCTGAACACCGGGGAGCTGTTTTTT. Its protein product is CASSLWGGLNTGELFF.